These 13 T cell receptor beta chains were all obtained from the same sample, sequenced in a study of blood T cell repertoires in COVID-19. Using immunoSEQ multiplex PCR, the repertoire was profiled, and TCRdb retains in-frame clones only, with some absent. The data show 300,000 to 350,000 clones, over 70% seen once. Sequencing input: PBMCs or T cells enriched from blood (not recorded which). The receptor set was obtained from a man between 25 and 39 years old who had recovered from COVID-19.

The chain carries TRBV25-1 and TRBJ1-2; the D gene is possibly TRBD1 (5 bases). Germline V lookup: CDR1 MGHDK, CDR2 SYGVNS. Trimming removed 9 bases from V and 4 bases from J, with 12 bases in between. CDR3 length: 12 residues. In DNA, the CDR3 is TGTGCCAGTCAGTTCGACAGCTATGGCTACACCTTC. Protein product: CASQFDSYGYTF.

This clone was detected once. The chain combines TRBV28 with TRBJ1-6; 10 bases align to TRBD1. The ends lost 5 bases at V and 11 bases at J; junction bases unmatched: 9. This CDR3 spans 15 amino acids. CDR1 and CDR2 from the germline V gene are MDHEN and SYDVKM. The CDR3 coding sequence is TGTGCCAGCAGTCCACCGGGACAGGGGCGAACACCCCTCCACTTT. Its translation is CASSPPGQGRTPLHF.

V is TRBV9 and J is TRBJ2-2; 7 bases line up with TRBD2. The CDR3 runs 15 residues. V lost 4 bases to trimming and J lost 4 bases; unmatched junction nucleotides: 7. The germline V gene encodes CDR1 SGDLS and CDR2 YYNGEE. This CDR3 reads CASSPLRTSTGELFF. The CDR3 DNA sequence: TGTGCCAGCAGCCCTCTCCGGACTAGCACCGGGGAGCTGTTTTTT.

This chain links TRBV12-3 or TRBV12-4 with TRBJ2-7; tentatively, D is TRBD2 (6 bases). The V end was cut by 3 bases, the J end by 3 bases, with 6 bases between. The length of the CDR3 is 12 residues. The CDR3 sequence: CASSLRGYEQYF. CDR3 coding DNA: TGTGCCAGCAGTTTGCGGGGCTACGAGCAGTACTTC.

The chain carries TRBV7-9 and TRBJ1-1, with a weak D call TRBD1 (5 bases). This CDR3 has 14 residues. From germline, CDR1 is SEHNR and CDR2 FQNEAQ (reference sequence). Between the trimmed V and J ends, which lost 0 bases and 4 bases, there was a span of 9 bases. CDR3 residues: CASSLAGRGTEAFF. The CDR3, as DNA: TGTGCCAGCAGCTTAGCGGGGCGGGGCACTGAAGCTTTCTTT.

The V call is TRBV2, the J call TRBJ2-2; 9 bases align to TRBD2. Germline V gene lookup returns CDR1 SNHLY and CDR2 FYNNEI. V was clipped by 3 bases and J by 9 bases; unmatched bases: 5. There are 14 residues in the CDR3. For the CDR3, the DNA is TGTGCCAGCAGTGAGGCTAGCGGGGTGCGGGAGCTGTTTTTT. The encoded protein is CASSEASGVRELFF.

This clone was seen just once. The chain employs TRBV11-2 and TRBJ1-6, with D perhaps matching TRBD1 (5 bases). Per the germline V gene, CDR1 is SGHAT and CDR2 is FQNNGV. The CDR3 loop spans 17 amino acids. Trimming stripped 6 bases from V and 0 bases from J, with 15 bases between. CDR3 in amino acids: CASSPGGASSYNSPLHF. CDR3 DNA sequence: TGTGCCAGCAGTCCGGGAGGGGCGAGCTCCTATAATTCACCCCTCCACTTT. The full variable domain, its missing parts supplied by reference TRBV11-2 and TRBJ1-6, is EAGVAQSPRYKIIEKRQSVAFWCNPISGHATLYWYQQILGQGPKLLIQFQNNGVVDDSQLPKDRFSAERLKGVDSTLKIQPAKLEDSAVYLCASSPGGASSYNSPLHFGNGTRLTVT.

The J gene is TRBJ1-2, the V gene TRBV5-8, with D unresolved. This CDR3 is 12 amino acids long. The germline V and J ends were trimmed by 3 bases and 4 bases, with 7 bases remaining between them. The germline V gene encodes CDR1 SGHTS and CDR2 YDEGEE. The CDR3 DNA follows: TGTGCCAGCAGCTACAGAATCTATGGCTACACCTTC. Amino acids: CASSYRIYGYTF.

V is TRBV19 and J is TRBJ1-1; D unclear. This CDR3 is 14 amino acids long. CDR1 and CDR2 (germline): LNHDA, SQIVND (reference sequence). V lost 1 base to trimming and J lost 3 bases, with 9 bases between them. CDR3 loop: CASSIVGSHTEAFF. The DNA for the CDR3 is TGTGCCAGTAGTATAGTGGGCAGCCACACTGAAGCTTTCTTT.

This chain connects TRBV19 to TRBJ1-6; tentative D call: TRBD1 (6 bases). CDR1 and CDR2 (germline): LNHDA, SQIVND (reference sequence). CDR3 length equals 16 residues. With 7 bases removed from V and 3 bases from J, the gap between germline ends came to 16 bases. The CDR3 here is CASTTGPFLYNSPLHF. CDR3 in DNA: TGTGCCAGTACCACAGGGCCGTTCCTCTATAATTCACCCCTCCACTTT.

The chain carries TRBV9 and TRBJ2-5, with D possibly TRBD2 on 6 matching bases. CDR3 length equals 15 residues. V lost 3 bases to trimming and J lost 5 bases, with 17 bases between them. In germline, CDR1 is SGDLS, CDR2 YYNGEE. The CDR3 region is CASSGGWGGGETQYF. The CDR3 nucleotides are TGTGCCAGCAGCGGAGGTTGGGGCGGAGGGGAGACCCAGTACTTC.

The table lists this clone with a few counts. One end of the junction is discordant with germline, which a read error may explain. The gene calls are TRBV12-5 and TRBJ2-5; 7 nucleotides align to TRBD1. The CDR3 is made up of 15 amino acids. CDR1 and CDR2 (germline): LGHNT, FRNRAP. CDR3 residues: CASGNGQDPREAQYF. CDR3 bases: TGTGCTAGTGGTAACGGACAGGATCCAAGAGAGGCCCAGTACTTC.

J is TRBJ2-7 and V is TRBV6-5; 7 bases fit TRBD1. Germline loops: CDR1 MNHEY, CDR2 SVGAGI. With V trimmed by 5 bases and J by 2 bases, 6 bases remained unmatched. The CDR3 runs to 14 residues. CDR3 protein: CASSPTGTPYEQYF. The CDR3 DNA sequence: TGTGCCAGCAGTCCGACAGGGACCCCCTACGAGCAGTACTTC.